These T cell receptor beta chains were read from a single sample in a study of response to subunit inactivated influenza vaccine. TCRdb ran MiXCR on the RT-PCR reads and lists one entry per CDR3 protein. The sample has about 310,000 distinct CDR3 sequences, about 20% seen once; the top ten hold approximately 10%. The starting material was PBMCs from blood, obtained 21 months after vaccination. The source of these receptors is a man aged 50-75 years who received an inactivated influenza vaccine. CDR3s include the opening cysteine and the closing phenylalanine or tryptophan. The D gene is left open where the match is weak. Size tells how often a clone was seen (once, few, many) or the class of an expanded clone, and some rows leave it out.

few TRBJ2-5 . TRBV12-3/TRBV12-4 CASSLIGEETQYF TGTGCCAGCAGTTTAATCGGGGAAGAGACCCAGTACTTC
few TRBJ2-1 . TRBV28 CASRPALRSEQFF TGTGCCAGCAGGCCCGCCTTGAGGAGCGAGCAGTTCTTC
few TRBJ1-5 . TRBV19 CASSTMSGNQPQHF TGTGCCAGTAGCACCATGTCTGGCAATCAGCCCCAGCATTTT
few TRBJ1-2 . TRBV28 CASSSGLRAHYGYTF TGTGCCAGCAGTTCGGGACTCCGGGCCCACTATGGCTACACCTTC
few TRBJ2-3 . TRBV30 CAWRAFGDTQYF TGTGCCTGGAGGGCCTTTGGAGATACGCAGTATTTT
few TRBJ2-4 . TRBV7-2 CASSLALLRAIQYF TGTGCCAGCAGCTTAGCTTTGCTCCGGGCCATTCAGTACTTC
. TRBJ2-4 . TRBV12-3/TRBV12-4 CASTTDLAKNIQYF TGTGCCAGCACCACGGACCTAGCCAAAAACATTCAGTACTTC
. TRBJ1-4 TRBD1 TRBV15 CASSRGPTGTGGEKLFF TGTGCCAGCAGCAGAGGACCAACCGGGACAGGGGGAGAAAAACTGTTTTTT
few TRBJ1-3 . TRBV15 CATSRDRSNTIYF TGTGCCACCAGCAGAGATCGTTCCAACACCATATATTTT
few TRBJ2-7 . TRBV29-1 CSTGAGLNYEQYF TGCAGCACCGGAGCCGGGCTGAACTACGAGCAGTACTTC
. TRBJ2-1 . TRBV18 CASSPPGQIYNEQFF TGTGCCAGCTCACCACCCGGACAGATATACAATGAGCAGTTCTTC
. TRBJ1-6 . TRBV5-1 CASSPTELNSPLHF TGCGCCAGCAGCCCCACAGAACTTAATTCACCCCTCCACTTT
. TRBJ2-2 . TRBV6-1 CATWRGRTGELFF TGTGCCACTTGGAGGGGGCGAACCGGGGAGCTGTTTTTT
few TRBJ1-1 . TRBV4-1 CASSFPGSGTEAFF TGCGCCAGCAGCTTTCCAGGGAGTGGCACTGAAGCTTTCTTT
few TRBJ1-1 . TRBV12-3/TRBV12-4 CATRNGTGRGTEAFF TGTGCCACCCGAAACGGAACAGGGAGGGGCACTGAAGCTTTCTTT
. TRBJ2-1 . TRBV20-1 CSARDVVKYNEQFF TGCAGTGCTAGAGATGTGGTTAAGTACAATGAGCAGTTCTTC
. TRBJ1-6 . TRBV5-1 CASSLAKSGSPLHF TGCGCCAGCAGCTTGGCTAAGAGCGGTTCACCCCTCCACTTT
. TRBJ1-2 . TRBV5-6 CASSLFLMENYGYTF TGTGCCAGCAGCTTGTTTCTGATGGAGAACTATGGCTACACCTTC
few TRBJ1-4 . TRBV20-1 CSARVGSGYEKLFF TGCAGTGCTAGAGTTGGCAGCGGGTATGAAAAACTGTTTTTT
many TRBJ1-5 . TRBV9 CASSEGTSNQPQHF TGTGCCAGCAGCGAGGGGACCAGCAATCAGCCCCAGCATTTT
many TRBJ1-4 . TRBV6-5 CASSYSNRGGGKLFF TGTGCCAGCAGTTACTCGAATAGGGGTGGGGGAAAACTGTTTTTT
. TRBJ1-1 . TRBV6-4 CASRTRAVATEAFF TGTGCCAGCAGGACCAGGGCGGTCGCGACTGAAGCTTTCTTT
. TRBJ1-2 . TRBV12-3/TRBV12-4 CASSNVRSSNYGYTF TGTGCCAGCAGTAACGTAAGGAGTTCTAACTATGGCTACACCTTC
few TRBJ1-4 . TRBV28 CASSLFWGPVEKLFF TGTGCCAGCAGTTTATTTTGGGGTCCGGTTGAAAAACTGTTTTTT
many TRBJ2-1 . TRBV29-1 CSVSGTPEGYNEQFF TGCAGCGTGTCCGGGACCCCCGAGGGCTACAATGAGCAGTTCTTC
many TRBJ1-4 TRBD1 TRBV27 CASSLSGQGTRKLFF TGTGCCAGCAGTTTATCGGGACAGGGAACGAGAAAACTGTTTTTT
few TRBJ2-5 TRBD2 TRBV28 CASSRNRGTSGPGRKETQYF TGTGCCAGCAGTCGTAATCGCGGGACTAGCGGGCCCGGGCGGAAAGAGACCCAGTACTTC
few TRBJ2-1 . TRBV11-2 CASSSLLESGWGASYNEQFF TGTGCCAGCAGCAGTCTGCTTGAATCCGGTTGGGGGGCTAGCTACAATGAGCAGTTCTTC
few TRBJ2-3 TRBD2 TRBV12-3/TRBV12-4 CASSHRTSGTDTQYF TGTGCCAGCAGCCACAGGACTAGCGGCACAGATACGCAGTATTTT
. TRBJ2-3 . TRBV5-1 CASSPDSGADTQYF TGCGCCAGCAGCCCCGACAGTGGCGCAGATACGCAGTATTTT
. TRBJ2-2 TRBD2 TRBV12-3/TRBV12-4 CASRLVAGDYTGELFF TGTGCCAGCAGGCTGGTAGCGGGGGATTACACCGGGGAGCTGTTTTTT
few TRBJ1-6 . TRBV28 CASTRPTGLNSPLHF TGTGCCAGCACCCGCCCGACAGGCTTAAATTCACCCCTCCACTTT
few TRBJ1-5 . TRBV12-3/TRBV12-4 CASRQGPLNQPQHF TGTGCCAGCAGGCAAGGACCGCTCAATCAGCCCCAGCATTTT
. TRBJ1-1 TRBD1 TRBV9 CASSVRGQGNTEAFF TGTGCCAGCAGCGTGAGGGGACAGGGGAACACTGAAGCTTTCTTT
many TRBJ1-2 . TRBV20-1 CSARGTGLVGYTF TGCAGTGCTAGAGGAACAGGTCTTGTTGGCTACACCTTC
. TRBJ1-5 . TRBV4-2 CASSHDDNQSNQPQHF TGTGCCAGCAGCCATGACGACAACCAAAGCAATCAGCCCCAGCATTTT
. TRBJ2-3 . TRBV5-6 CASSRESGTDTQYF TGTGCCAGCAGCCGGGAGAGCGGCACAGATACGCAGTATTTT
. TRBJ1-2 TRBD1 TRBV29-1 CSEGTGTSGYTF TGCAGCGAAGGGACAGGAACAAGTGGCTACACCTTC
many TRBJ1-3 . TRBV4-1 CASSQDAGSGNTIYF TGCGCCAGCAGCCAAGACGCAGGGAGCGGAAACACCATATATTTT
few TRBJ2-2 TRBD1 TRBV5-1 CASSTGQGNTGELFF TGCGCCAGCAGCACGGGACAGGGGAACACCGGGGAGCTGTTTTTT
many TRBJ1-2 . TRBV12-3/TRBV12-4 CASSLVLEGYGYTF TGTGCCAGCAGTTTAGTCTTAGAAGGGTATGGCTACACCTTC
. TRBJ1-3 . TRBV7-9 CASRLVSGNTIYF TGTGCCAGTCGATTGGTCTCTGGAAACACCATATATTTT
. TRBJ1-1 . TRBV11-3 CASSEVDTEAFF TGTGCCAGCAGCGAGGTGGACACTGAAGCTTTCTTT
many TRBJ1-5 . TRBV5-6 CASSLWTVYNQPQHF TGTGCCAGCAGCTTGTGGACCGTTTACAATCAGCCCCAGCATTTT
. TRBJ2-2 . TRBV29-1 CSVYTGEGGELFF TGCAGCGTATACACAGGGGAGGGCGGGGAGCTGTTTTTT
once TRBJ1-1 . TRBV7-3 CASSPQGMDTEAFF TGTGCCAGCAGCCCACAGGGAATGGACACTGAAGCTTTCTTT
. TRBJ2-7 TRBD2 TRBV3-1 CASSRREIGYEQYF TGTGCCAGCAGCAGGCGGGAGATTGGCTACGAGCAGTACTTC
few TRBJ2-1 TRBD2 TRBV20-1 CSANSNSGSRNEQFF TGCAGTGCCAATTCGAATAGCGGGAGTAGAAATGAGCAGTTCTTC
many TRBJ1-2 . TRBV10-1 CASREVGGYTF TGCGCCAGCCGCGAGGTGGGTGGCTACACCTTC
. TRBJ2-1 . TRBV4-1 CASSQFTTQQGNEQFF TGCGCCAGCAGCCAATTCACAACCCAACAGGGTAATGAGCAGTTCTTC
many TRBJ1-5 . TRBV20-1 CSARIWPGQGNQPQHF TGCAGTGCTAGGATTTGGCCGGGGCAGGGGAATCAGCCCCAGCATTTT
. TRBJ1-2 . TRBV6-2/TRBV6-3 CASSYSGLYGYTF TGTGCCAGCAGTTATTCCGGTCTCTATGGCTACACCTTC
few TRBJ1-5 . TRBV6-1 CASRESFGGGQPQHF TGTGCCAGCAGGGAGTCCTTCGGGGGAGGTCAGCCCCAGCATTTT
few TRBJ1-1 . TRBV4-3 CASSQAVGGNTEAFF TGCGCCAGCAGCCAAGCTGTGGGCGGGAACACTGAAGCTTTCTTT